Shown below are 26 T cell receptor beta chains from a single sample sequenced in a study of T-cell memory formation after mild COVID-19. TCRdb recomputed calls from the 5' RACE reads with MiXCR, one row per CDR3 protein. Of about 400,000 distinct CDR3 sequences listed, 15% to 20% are singletons. The specimen sequenced was PBMCs or a T cell subset sorted from them (not recorded which). These receptor sequences come from a man between 18 and 35 years old who had mild COVID-19 (a few samples of this study predate the infection). Cell type and time point are not known.

The J gene is TRBJ1-1, the V gene TRBV4-1, with 9 positions matching TRBD1. The CDR3 loop spans 16 amino acids. Germline-derived CDR1 and CDR2 are MGHRA and YSYEKL. With 1 base clipped from V and 0 bases from J, the junction kept 3 bases outside the gene matches. DNA for the CDR3: TGCGCCAGCAGCCAAGCTGGGACAGGGATGAACACTGAAGCTTTCTTT. This gives the protein CASSQAGTGMNTEAFF.

This chain uses TRBV11-2 with TRBJ2-7, with TRBD2 matching over 8 bases. The CDR3 extends over 14 amino acids. V dropped 3 bases and J dropped 7; count of bases not matched to a gene: 8. From germline, CDR1 is SGHAT and CDR2 FQNNGV. The DNA of the CDR3 is TGTGCCAGCAGCTTGGTCGGGGGGGCCAGGGAGCAGTACGTC. This codes for CASSLVGGAREQYV.

This clonotype was picked up a small number of times. The V gene is TRBV4-2, the J gene TRBJ2-3; TRBD1 matches 12 bases. In germline, CDR1 is LGHNA, CDR2 YNFKEQ. The ends lost 5 bases at V and 4 bases at J; junction bases unmatched: 7. This CDR3 has 16 amino acids. CDR3 sequence (DNA): TGTGCCAGCAGCATGACCGGGACAGGGGGCGCAGATACGCAGTATTTT. Protein product: CASSMTGTGGADTQYF.

This clonotype was detected many times. The chain links TRBV7-2 to TRBJ1-1; D not resolved. Trimming took 3 bases from V and 0 from J, leaving 5 bases between them. Germline loops: CDR1 SGHTA, CDR2 FQGNSA. CDR3 length equals 13 residues. In DNA, the CDR3 is TGTGCCAGCAGCTTCCTCGTGAACACTGAAGCTTTCTTT. It codes for CASSFLVNTEAFF.

This rearrangement joins TRBV6-5 to TRBJ2-7; TRBD2 might be the D (5 bases). The germline V gene has CDR1 MNHEY and CDR2 SVGAGI. The V end was cut by 7 bases, the J end by 5 bases, with 15 bases between. The CDR3 loop spans 13 amino acids. The CDR3 loop reads CASIPTGSDEQYF. The CDR3 coding sequence is TGTGCCAGCATTCCCACGGGGAGCGACGAGCAGTACTTC.

The chain couples TRBV7-9 to TRBJ1-5; no definite D call. Looked up from germline, CDR1 is SEHNR and CDR2 is FQNEAQ (reference sequence). Trimming stripped 5 bases from V and 6 bases from J, with 8 bases between. The CDR3 runs to 12 residues. CDR3 region: CASSLGIQPQHF. In DNA form, the CDR3 reads TGTGCCAGCAGCCTGGGCATTCAGCCCCAGCATTTT.

This clonotype came up a few times. V gene TRBV7-2 combines with J gene TRBJ2-5; D not resolved. Trimming removed 5 bases at V and 0 bases at J, with 7 bases between. This CDR3 spans 13 amino acids. Per germline, CDR1 SGHTA and CDR2 FQGNSA. Here the CDR3 reads CASSPMYQETQYF. The CDR3 coding sequence is TGTGCCAGCAGCCCTATGTACCAAGAGACCCAGTACTTC.

This clonotype occurred a few times. The rearrangement uses TRBV7-6 and TRBJ2-5; D is undetermined. CDR1 SGHVS and CDR2 FNYEAQ come from the germline V gene. This CDR3 spans 13 amino acids. Trimming took 0 bases from V and 5 from J, leaving 7 bases between them. CDR3 in amino acids: CASSLALDETQYF. CDR3 bases: TGTGCCAGCAGCTTAGCGCTAGATGAGACCCAGTACTTC.

This clonotype turned up a few times. The chain has TRBV20-1 and TRBJ2-5; 8 nucleotides agree with TRBD1. J was trimmed by 2 bases and V by 4 bases; bases with no gene match: 3. The germline CDR1 and CDR2 sequences are DFQATT and SNEGSKA (reference sequence). The CDR3 runs 13 residues. CDR3 amino acids: CSATDRAQETQYF. DNA of the CDR3: TGCAGTGCTACGGACAGGGCTCAAGAGACCCAGTACTTC.

This clonotype was seen a few times. The rearrangement links TRBV6-5 to TRBJ2-2; D call uncertain. V lost 6 bases and J 8 bases, leaving 19 bases between the germline ends. This CDR3 has 15 amino acids. Germline assignment: CDR1 MNHEY and CDR2 SVGAGI. The chain's CDR3 is CASSWFSGQKGELFF. DNA of the CDR3: TGTGCCAGCAGCTGGTTCTCGGGCCAGAAGGGGGAGCTGTTTTTT.

This clonotype was found a few times. V and J are TRBV7-9 and TRBJ1-1; D gene unclear. CDR1 is SEHNR and CDR2 is FQNEAQ in the germline V gene (reference sequence). Deletions cut 8 bases from V and 1 base from J, with 8 bases between. The CDR3 extends over 12 amino acids. CDR3: CASGYRNTEAFF. The CDR3 bases are TGTGCCAGCGGTTACAGGAACACTGAAGCTTTCTTT. Based on the CDR3 plus reference TRBV7-9 and TRBJ1-1, the full variable domain is DTGVSQNPRHKITKRGQNVTFRCDPISEHNRLYWYRQTLGQGPEFLTYFQNEAQLEKSRLLSDRFSAERPKGSFSTLEIQRTEQGDSAMYLCASGYRNTEAFFGQGTRLTVV.

V usage is TRBV6-1 and J usage is TRBJ2-7; no reliable D call. This CDR3 spans 11 amino acids. The V gene's germline CDR1 is MNHNS and CDR2 SASEGT. V lost 7 bases, J lost 4 bases, and 8 bases lay in between. Written as DNA, the CDR3 is TGTGCCAGCACCCTATGGTACGAGCAGTACGTC. Protein product: CASTLWYEQYV.

The chain uses TRBV6-2 or TRBV6-3 and TRBJ1-6; 10 bases line up with TRBD1. The CDR3 is 20 residues long. Germline V gene lookup returns CDR1 MNHEY and CDR2 SVGEGT. Losses at the gene ends were 6 bases for V and 0 bases for J; bases not matched to a gene: 14. The CDR3 loop is CASSPAGQGPRSSYNSPLHF. The CDR3 region has the DNA TGTGCCAGCAGCCCTGCGGGACAGGGGCCCCGGAGCTCCTATAATTCACCCCTCCACTTT.

This clonotype was seen more than once but under ten times. The gene calls are TRBV24-1 and TRBJ2-3, with D perhaps being TRBD1 or TRBD2 (5 bases each). Per germline, CDR1 KGHDR and CDR2 SFDVKD. The CDR3 totals 15 residues. The germline V and J ends were trimmed by 4 bases and 6 bases, with 16 bases remaining between them. The CDR3 spells CATSDRDLPGDTQYF. CDR3 DNA sequence: TGTGCCACCAGTGACCGGGACCTCCCGGGGGATACGCAGTATTTT.

This rearrangement joins TRBV9 to TRBJ2-3, with TRBD2 matching over 12 bases. CDR1 is SGDLS, CDR2 YYNGEE, per germline. The CDR3 is made up of 16 amino acids. V was pared by 3 bases and J by 5 bases, with 7 bases of the junction left unmatched. CDR3 bases: TGTGCCAGCAGCGCCACTAGCGGGGGGCGGGTAGATACGCAGTATTTT. Its protein is CASSATSGGRVDTQYF.

This clonotype was observed a handful of times. Written as DNA, the CDR3 is TGTGCCACCAGTAAAAATCCGGGACAGGCCTCCTACGAGCAGTACGTC. Translating it yields CATSKNPGQASYEQYV. The rearrangement joins TRBV24-1 to TRBJ2-7, with 8 bases that match TRBD1. The CDR3 extends over 16 amino acids. Per the germline V gene, CDR1 is KGHDR and CDR2 is SFDVKD. J gave up 0 bases and V 6 bases, and 9 bases lay outside the gene matches.

The V gene is TRBV4-3, the J gene TRBJ1-3; the D gene is possibly TRBD1 (5 bases). Germline assignment: CDR1 LGHNA and CDR2 YSLEER. This CDR3 region has 17 residues. Trimming left V 0 bases short and J 0 bases short, with 12 bases between. In nucleotides, the CDR3 is TGCGCCAGCAGCCAAGATCTAGGGGAGGGCTCTGGAAACACCATATATTTT. Its translation: CASSQDLGEGSGNTIYF.

This chain links TRBV6-6 with TRBJ1-5; D might be TRBD1 (5 bases). This CDR3 spans 15 amino acids. Germline CDR1 and CDR2: MNHNY and SVGAGI (reference sequence). V was pared by 7 bases and J by 9 bases, with 22 bases between. The CDR3 loop reads CASTPDGGNGRPQHF. The CDR3 nucleotides read TGTGCCAGCACTCCAGACGGGGGTAACGGTCGGCCCCAGCATTTT.

This clonotype has a handful of counts. The genes are TRBV7-3 and TRBJ2-3; tentative D call: TRBD1 (5 bases). The germline V and J ends were trimmed by 1 base and 4 bases, with 6 bases remaining between them. This CDR3 contains 13 residues. CDR1 SGHTA and CDR2 FQGTGA come from the germline V gene. CDR3 in DNA: TGTGCCAGCAGCTTAATGGGGCCAGATACGCAGTATTTT. Residues: CASSLMGPDTQYF. The whole variable domain, filled in from reference TRBV7-3 and TRBJ2-3, reads GAGVSQTPSNKVTEKGKYVELRCDPISGHTALYWYRQSLGQGPEFLIYFQGTGAADDSGLPNDRFFAVRPEGSVSTLKIQRTERGDSAVYLCASSLMGPDTQYFGPGTRLTVL.

This clonotype has a handful of counts. The V call is TRBV6-2 or TRBV6-3, the J call TRBJ2-1; 9 bases match TRBD1. V was pared by 6 bases and J by 8 bases, with 11 bases of the junction left unmatched. CDR3 length: 15 amino acids. Germline lookup yields CDR1 MNHEY and CDR2 SVGEGT. As DNA, the CDR3 is TGTGCCAGCAGGACAACGGGACAGGGATGGGATGAGCAGTTCTTC. This gives the protein CASRTTGQGWDEQFF.

This clonotype was observed a handful of times. The chain employs TRBV14 and TRBJ2-1; 9 positions match TRBD2. The V gene end was trimmed by 2 bases and the J gene end by 15 bases; junction bases not matched to a gene: 8. Looked up from germline, CDR1 is SGHDN and CDR2 is FVKESK. This CDR3 is built from 13 residues. CDR3 DNA sequence: TGTGCCAGCAGCCAAAAACCGAGCGGGGGGCTGTTCTTC. It encodes CASSQKPSGGLFF.

This clonotype was seen repeatedly, ten times or more. The J gene is TRBJ2-1, the V gene TRBV5-1, with D perhaps matching TRBD2 (6 bases). The CDR3 has 14 amino acids. CDR1 and CDR2 from the germline V gene are SGHRS and YFSETQ. V lost 0 bases and J lost 4, with 8 bases in between. The DNA for the CDR3 is TGCGCCAGCAGCTTGGGACTAGTTTACAATGAGCAGTTCTTC. Translated: CASSLGLVYNEQFF.

This clonotype was seen at least ten times. This chain joins TRBV15 and TRBJ2-1; 10 bases line up with TRBD2. The junction had 1 base not matched to a gene; V was cut back by 0 bases and J by 2 bases. The CDR3 consists of 16 residues. The germline CDR1 and CDR2 sequences are LNHNV and YYDKDF (reference sequence). CDR3 DNA: TGTGCCACCAGCAGAGAGAGCGGGGGGGCCTACAATGAGCAGTTCTTC. It encodes CATSRESGGAYNEQFF.

The chain employs TRBV25-1 and TRBJ1-6; D gene unclear. V was trimmed by 2 bases and J by 9 bases, leaving 5 bases between them. The CDR3 is 12 residues long. The germline V gene has CDR1 MGHDK and CDR2 SYGVNS. CDR3 protein: CASSEVGSPLHF. The CDR3 coding sequence is TGTGCCAGCAGTGAAGTTGGTTCACCCCTCCACTTT.

V is TRBV12-3 or TRBV12-4 and J is TRBJ2-3; D uncertain. The CDR3 has 12 amino acids. The V end was cut by 4 bases, the J end by 2 bases, with 4 bases between. CDR3: CASSWATDTQYF. In DNA, the CDR3 is TGTGCCAGCAGTTGGGCCACAGATACGCAGTATTTT.

This clonotype was observed a handful of times. The chain recombines TRBV2 with TRBJ2-3, with 10 bases lining up with TRBD2. Germline-derived CDR1 and CDR2 are SNHLY and FYNNEI. Unmatched junction bases numbered 12, after V lost 7 bases and J lost 2 bases. The CDR3 extends over 17 amino acids. The CDR3 protein is CASTATSGGVYTDTQYF. As DNA, the CDR3 is TGTGCCAGCACGGCGACGAGCGGGGGGGTTTACACAGATACGCAGTATTTT.